The 18 T cell receptor beta chains given below trace back to one sample, sequenced in a study of blood T cells in healthy people across ages. A second PCR of about 6 to 11 cycles used a sample-barcoded 5' primer and a J-beta primer mix. Via MiXCR, TCRdb re-called the 5' RACE reads, giving one row per CDR3 protein. The sample records about 580,000 distinct CDR3 sequences, around 48% being singletons. Sequencing was performed on blood. The receptors shown here come from an older man in good health.

The chain employs TRBV12-3 or TRBV12-4 and TRBJ1-1; D gene unclear. V dropped 1 base and J dropped 10 bases, with 37 bases sitting between them. The CDR3 is 21 residues long. The CDR3 DNA reads TGTGCCAGCAGTTTAGTTTCCCCGGTGGAGGCGCCAGCGGTTGTTGGTGGTGGAGCTTTCTTT. As protein: CASSLVSPVEAPAVVGGGAFF.

The CDR3 loop is CASSYTGVRYGYTF. The CDR3, as DNA: TGTGCCAGCAGTTACACGGGGGTTCGTTATGGCTACACCTTC. The chain recombines TRBV6-2 or TRBV6-3 with TRBJ1-2, with a possible D match to TRBD1 (5 bases). Trimming removed 2 bases at V and 5 bases at J, with 12 bases between. Per germline, CDR1 MNHEY and CDR2 SVGEGT. The CDR3 runs to 14 residues.

For this clonotype: Since no conserved phenylalanine or tryptophan closes the CDR3, a read error is the likely cause. This chain uses TRBV7-9 with TRBJ2-7, with 8 bases fitting TRBD1. The last part of the DNA fits TRBJ2-5 better; the J call may be wrong. The CDR3 is made up of 16 amino acids. Germline V gives CDR1 SEHNR, CDR2 FQNEAQ (reference sequence). CDR3 sequence: CASSLRQGTNQETQYL. The CDR3 DNA is TGTGCCAGCAGCCTACGACAGGGGACCAACCAAGAGACCCAGTACTTG.

This clonotype appeared a few times. This chain joins TRBV28 and TRBJ2-5; 10 bases are shared with TRBD2. Near its end, the DNA agrees better with TRBJ2-7, so the J call may be wrong. The CDR3 runs to 14 residues. Germline V gives CDR1 MDHEN, CDR2 SYDVKM. CDR3 loop: CASSTAGGGNEQYF. The CDR3 DNA is TGTGCCAGCAGTACAGCGGGAGGGGGTAACGAGCAGTACTTC.

A few counts support this clonotype. V usage is TRBV7-2 and J usage is TRBJ2-7; D is possibly TRBD1 (6 bases). Germline CDR1 is SGHTA and CDR2 is FQGNSA. Trimming stripped 6 bases from V and 3 bases from J, with 12 bases between. The CDR3 length is 13 residues. The CDR3 here is CASRRQDHYEQYF. CDR3 bases: TGTGCCAGCAGGCGACAGGACCACTACGAGCAGTACTTC. Full variable domain (rest looked up from reference TRBV7-2 and TRBJ2-7): GAGVSQSPSNKVTEKGKDVELRCDPISGHTALYWYRQSLGQGLEFLIYFQGNSAPDKSGLPSDRFSAERTGGSVSTLTIQRTQQEDSAVYLCASRRQDHYEQYFGPGTRLTVT.

This chain links TRBV20-1 with TRBJ2-5; tentative D call: TRBD2 (6 bases). The V end lost 5 bases, the J end lost 4 bases, and 23 bases lay between the germline ends. CDR1 is DFQATT, CDR2 SNEGSKA, per germline (reference sequence). This CDR3 comprises 16 residues. The DNA for the CDR3 is TGCAGTGCTCTAAGACGTCCGGGGAGGAAAGGAGAGACCCAGTACTTC. Amino acid sequence: CSALRRPGRKGETQYF.

This chain connects TRBV7-2 to TRBJ2-5; 7 bases fit TRBD1. CDR1 SGHTA and CDR2 FQGNSA come from the germline V gene. The CDR3 covers 15 residues. V lost 5 bases to trimming and J lost 0 bases; unmatched junction nucleotides: 6. CDR3 nucleotides: TGTGCCAGCAGCCGACAGGGTCCCTACCAAGAGACCCAGTACTTC. It is translated as CASSRQGPYQETQYF.

This chain joins TRBV28 and TRBJ2-7, with a weak D call TRBD1 (6 bases). With 5 bases removed from V and 5 bases from J, the gap between germline ends came to 16 bases. CDR3 length: 14 amino acids. Germline CDR1 MDHEN, CDR2 SYDVKM. The CDR3 DNA sequence: TGTGCCAGCAGTCCAGGGTGGGGGCTACACGAGCAGTACTTC. Translation gives CASSPGWGLHEQYF.

This clonotype appeared a few times. The chain combines TRBV12-3 or TRBV12-4 with TRBJ2-5, with D possibly being TRBD2 (5 bases). The CDR3 runs to 16 residues. V lost 4 bases and J lost 1, with 16 bases in between. The CDR3 loop is CASSSRLGGLQETQYF. The CDR3 nucleotides read TGTGCCAGCAGTTCGAGACTTGGAGGTCTCCAAGAGACCCAGTACTTC.

V usage is TRBV6-6 and J usage is TRBJ2-1; D unresolved. The germline gives CDR1 MNHNY, CDR2 SVGAGI (reference sequence). CDR3 size: 15 residues. Trimming removed 5 bases at V and 10 bases at J, with 21 bases between. The CDR3, as DNA: TGTGCCAGCAGTACCGACATTTCTTTGATCCACGAGCAGTTCTTC. Protein sequence: CASSTDISLIHEQFF.

The rearrangement links TRBV28 to TRBJ1-5; 11 bases agree with TRBD1. The V gene's germline CDR1 is MDHEN and CDR2 SYDVKM. V shed 5 bases, J shed 6 bases, and the junction held 15 bases outside the gene matches. The CDR3 runs 18 residues. CDR3 sequence reads: CASSLIPGTGGRGQPQHF. CDR3 DNA sequence: TGTGCCAGCAGTCTCATCCCCGGGACAGGGGGACGCGGTCAGCCCCAGCATTTT.

The chain couples TRBV20-1 to TRBJ2-3; unclear D gene. Trimming took off 3 bases at V and 5 bases at J, with 15 bases between the two ends. CDR1 is DFQATT, CDR2 SNEGSKA, per germline (reference sequence). The CDR3 is made up of 14 amino acids. In DNA, the CDR3 is TGCAGTGCTAGTGCTCGTCAAGGCGTAGATACGCAGTATTTT. Translation: CSASARQGVDTQYF.

This clonotype came up a few times. The chain couples TRBV5-1 to TRBJ1-1, with a possible D match to TRBD1 (5 bases). The V end was cut by 3 bases, the J end by 6 bases, with 12 bases between. The V gene's germline CDR1 is SGHRS and CDR2 YFSETQ. The CDR3 extends over 13 amino acids. Written as DNA, the CDR3 is TGCGCCAGCAGCTGGGGGGGTGCTCCTGAAGCTTTCTTT. Protein product: CASSWGGAPEAFF.

This chain connects TRBV20-1 to TRBJ1-4, with D maybe TRBD1 (6 bases). There are 12 residues in the CDR3. The germline V gene encodes CDR1 DFQATT and CDR2 SNEGSKA (reference sequence). With 6 bases removed from V and 3 bases from J, the gap between germline ends came to 8 bases. CDR3 nucleotide sequence: TGCAGTGCCAGGACAGCTAATGAAAAACTGTTTTTT. Its translation is CSARTANEKLFF.

The chain has TRBV6-2 or TRBV6-3 and TRBJ2-4, with TRBD2 matching over 14 bases. The CDR3 consists of 19 residues. Germline assignment: CDR1 MNHEY and CDR2 SVGEGT. The trim removed 6 bases at V and 8 bases at J, leaving 18 bases unmatched. Here the CDR3 reads CASSRWSTGTSGSIDIQYF. The CDR3 coding sequence is TGTGCCAGCAGCCGTTGGTCAACCGGGACTAGCGGGAGTATCGACATTCAGTACTTC.

This clonotype has only a few counts. V is TRBV28 and J is TRBJ2-7, with D possibly being TRBD1 or TRBD2 (6 bases each). Looked up from germline, CDR1 is MDHEN and CDR2 is SYDVKM. This CDR3 has 12 amino acids. V lost 7 bases and J 2 bases, leaving 9 bases between the germline ends. Here the CDR3 DNA reads TGTGCCAGCAAGGGGGGCCCCTACGAGCAGTACTTC. Amino acids: CASKGGPYEQYF.

The gene calls are TRBV2 and TRBJ2-5; TRBD2 matches 7 bases. CDR3 size: 14 residues. Germline V lookup: CDR1 SNHLY, CDR2 FYNNEI. The V and J ends lost 7 bases and 2 bases, in that order; junction bases with no gene match: 7. CDR3 DNA sequence: TGTGCCAGCACTACTTACGGGGGGCAAGAGACCCAGTACTTC. Protein product: CASTTYGGQETQYF.

About this clonotype itself: A read error may be the cause here, since a much bigger clone is one base away. The genes are TRBV6-5 and TRBJ2-4; D is ambiguous. The assigned J gene may be wrong: the sequence end matches TRBJ2-7 better. The CDR3 has 13 amino acids. Germline CDR1 reads MNHEY; CDR2 reads SVGAGI. In nucleotides, the CDR3 is TGTGCCAGCAGTTACTCCCACTCCTACGAGCAGTACTTC. This gives the protein CASSYSHSYEQYF.